This TCR beta chain was identified in a study of CD8+ T cells in alopecia areata. Study information: Patients in the study were on tofacitinib for 6 to 18 months, then off it for 6 months. Broader study findings: Among the cells sequenced in scalp samples are also the resident alphabeta T cells of normal skin.

This clone came up a few times. Its antigen is as yet unknown. Following RNA extraction, reverse transcription yielded cDNA that acted as the sequencing template. Clones were read by immunoSEQ multiplex PCR, and TCRdb kept only the in-frame ones, dropping some. The top ten clones hold around 6.6% of a sample with over 120,000 clones, about 60% of them seen once. V shed 5 bases and J 2 bases; nucleotides not matched to a gene: 13. Germline CDR1 reads SGHTA; CDR2 reads FQGNSA. The CDR3 loop spans 17 amino acids. Sequencing was performed on CD4+ T cells sorted from blood, taken at week 0. The sequence derives from a human donor with alopecia areata. The chain joins TRBV7-2 to TRBJ2-5, with TRBD2 matching over 8 bases. CDR3 nucleotides: TGTGCCAGCAGCCCTGTAGGAGCGGGGGCCATACAAGAGACCCAGTACTTC. Its protein is CASSPVGAGAIQETQYF.